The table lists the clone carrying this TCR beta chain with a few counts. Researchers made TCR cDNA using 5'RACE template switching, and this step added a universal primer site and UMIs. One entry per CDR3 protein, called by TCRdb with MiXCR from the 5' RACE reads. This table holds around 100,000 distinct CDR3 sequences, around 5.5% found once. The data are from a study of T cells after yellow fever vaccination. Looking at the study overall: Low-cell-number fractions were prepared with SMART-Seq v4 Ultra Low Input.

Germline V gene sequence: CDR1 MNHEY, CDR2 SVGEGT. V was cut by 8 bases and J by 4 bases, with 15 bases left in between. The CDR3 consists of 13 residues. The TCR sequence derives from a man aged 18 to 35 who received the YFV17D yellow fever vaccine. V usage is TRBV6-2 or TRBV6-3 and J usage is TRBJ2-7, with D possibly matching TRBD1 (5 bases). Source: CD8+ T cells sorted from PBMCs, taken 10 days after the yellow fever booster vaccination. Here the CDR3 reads CASAAQGGYEQYF. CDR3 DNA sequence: TGTGCCAGCGCGGCGCAGGGCGGTTACGAGCAGTACTTC.